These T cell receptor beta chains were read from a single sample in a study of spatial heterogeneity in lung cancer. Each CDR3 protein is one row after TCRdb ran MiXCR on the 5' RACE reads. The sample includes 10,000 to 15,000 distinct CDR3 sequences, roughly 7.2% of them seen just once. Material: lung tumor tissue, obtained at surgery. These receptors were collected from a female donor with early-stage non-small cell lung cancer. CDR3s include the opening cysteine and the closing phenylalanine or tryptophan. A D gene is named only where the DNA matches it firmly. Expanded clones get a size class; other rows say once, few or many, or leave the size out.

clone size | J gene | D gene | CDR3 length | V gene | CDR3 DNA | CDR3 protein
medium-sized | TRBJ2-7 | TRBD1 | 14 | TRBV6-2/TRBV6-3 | TGTGCCAGCAGTGAGACAGGGGGTATCTACGAGCAGTACTTC | CASSETGGIYEQYF
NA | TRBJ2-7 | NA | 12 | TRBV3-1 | TGTGCCAGCAGCCAAGGCCAAAACGAGCAGTACTTC | CASSQGQNEQYF
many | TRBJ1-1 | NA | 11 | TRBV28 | TGTGCCAGCAGTTCCAACACTGAAGCTTTCTTT | CASSSNTEAFF
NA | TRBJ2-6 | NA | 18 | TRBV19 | TGTGCCAGTAGTATATGGGGGCCGGTCCCAGTATCGGCCAACGTCCTGACTTTC | CASSIWGPVPVSANVLTF
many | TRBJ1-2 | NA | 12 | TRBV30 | TGTGCCTGGAGGACGACAAAGACGGGCTACACCTTC | CAWRTTKTGYTF
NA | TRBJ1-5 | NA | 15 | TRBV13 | TGTGCCAGCAGCTTAGGTGGGGAGATTAATCAGCCCCAGCATTTT | CASSLGGEINQPQHF
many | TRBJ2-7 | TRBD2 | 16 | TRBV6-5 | TGTGCCAGCAGATCGGCCGTGGGAGCGGGGCTCTACGAGCAGTACTTC | CASRSAVGAGLYEQYF
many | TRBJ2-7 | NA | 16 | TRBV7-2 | TGTGCCAGCAGCTTAGTAGGGGGAGCCTTCTCCTACGAGCAGTACTTC | CASSLVGGAFSYEQYF
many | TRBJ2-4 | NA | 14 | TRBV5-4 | TGTGCCAGCAGCTTGGGACAGGACGGGGACATTCAGTACTTC | CASSLGQDGDIQYF
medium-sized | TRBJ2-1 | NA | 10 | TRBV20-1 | TGCAGTGCTGGGCGACCTGAGCAGTTCTTC | CSAGRPEQFF
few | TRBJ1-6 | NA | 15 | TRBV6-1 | TGTGCCAGCAGCGCACAGGGCTTTGGGAATTCACCCCTCCACTTT | CASSAQGFGNSPLHF
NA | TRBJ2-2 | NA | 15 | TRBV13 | TGTGCCAGCAGCTTAGAATGGGGGAACACCGGGGAGCTGTTTTTT | CASSLEWGNTGELFF
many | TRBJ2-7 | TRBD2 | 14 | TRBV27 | TGTGCCAGCAGAGCGGGATGGGGGGGGGGCGAGCAGTACTTC | CASRAGWGGGEQYF
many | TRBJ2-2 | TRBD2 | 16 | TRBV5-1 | TGCGCCAGCAGCAGAATAGCGGGAAGAAACACCGGGGAGCTGTTTTTT | CASSRIAGRNTGELFF
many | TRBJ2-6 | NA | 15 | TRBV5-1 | TGCGCCAGCAGCTTTTCAGGGACCGGGGCCAACGTCCTGACTTTC | CASSFSGTGANVLTF
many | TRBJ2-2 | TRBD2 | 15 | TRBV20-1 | TGCAGTGCAAGGGGACTGGAGCGGGAGACCGGGGAGCTGTTTTTT | CSARGLERETGELFF
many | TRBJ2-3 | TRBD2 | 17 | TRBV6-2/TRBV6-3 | TGTGCCAGCAGTTACTCCGCGGGACTAGCATATTCAGATACGCAGTATTTT | CASSYSAGLAYSDTQYF
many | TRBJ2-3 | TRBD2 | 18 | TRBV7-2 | TGTGCCAGCAGCCCTATAAGCCTAGCGGGAGGGCCGGCAGATACGCAGTATTTT | CASSPISLAGGPADTQYF
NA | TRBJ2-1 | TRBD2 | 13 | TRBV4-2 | TGTGCCGGGGGGGATAGCGGGAACAATGAGCAGTTCTTC | CAGGDSGNNEQFF
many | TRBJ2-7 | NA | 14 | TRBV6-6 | TGTGCCAGCAGTTACTCGACGGACTCCTACGAGCAGTACTTC | CASSYSTDSYEQYF
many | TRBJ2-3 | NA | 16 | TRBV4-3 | TGCGCCAGCAGCCAAGATGGCGGCGGGGGCACAGATACGCAGTATTTT | CASSQDGGGGTDTQYF
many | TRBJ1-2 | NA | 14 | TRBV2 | TGTGCCAGCAGGGATCGAAACGAGAACTATGGCTACACCTTC | CASRDRNENYGYTF